A single sample gave rise to the 20 T cell receptor beta chains below, sequenced in a study of shared clonotypes between healthy human individuals. Clones were sequenced by immunoSEQ multiplex PCR, and TCRdb holds only the in-frame ones, with some missing. This table has a few million clones, about nine tenths appearing once. Source material: naive CD4+ T cells from PBMCs. Subset defined: CD45RA+ positively selected. The receptors stem from a man younger than 35 in good health. Some clones in this sample may be carry-over from other donors' samples.

V and J are TRBV5-4 and TRBJ2-5; D might be TRBD1 or TRBD2, each matching 5 bases. The germline V gene encodes CDR1 SGHNT and CDR2 YYREEE (reference sequence). V lost 1 base and J lost 1, with 8 bases in between. The CDR3 contains 14 residues. CDR3 protein: CASSLMGTQETQYF. CDR3 nucleotide sequence: TGTGCCAGCAGCTTGATGGGGACCCAAGAGACCCAGTACTTC.

This sequence joins TRBV5-1 and TRBJ1-2; 8 nucleotides line up with TRBD1. The CDR3 consists of 17 residues. Germline trimming cut 0 bases from V and 1 base from J; bases unmatched to any gene: 8. The germline V gene has CDR1 SGHRS and CDR2 YFSETQ. The CDR3 sequence is CASSLGAPGQDNYGYTF. The CDR3 DNA reads as TGCGCCAGCAGCTTGGGGGCACCGGGACAGGATAACTATGGCTACACCTTC.

This clone was seen a handful of times. The J gene is TRBJ1-1, the V gene TRBV13; tentative D call: TRBD1 (5 bases). Trimming took off 3 bases at V and 7 bases at J, with 12 bases between the two ends. Germline loops: CDR1 PRHDT, CDR2 FYEKMQ (reference sequence). The CDR3 consists of 13 residues. CDR3 in DNA: TGTGCCAGCAGCTTTCGAGGGGAAATTGAAGCTTTCTTT. The encoded protein is CASSFRGEIEAFF.

CDR3 sequence (DNA): TGTGCCAGCAGCCTTATCAGGGAGCATGGCTACACCTTC. Amino acids: CASSLIREHGYTF. The rearrangement joins TRBV2 to TRBJ1-2, with D possibly TRBD1 on 5 matching bases. The V and J ends lost 6 bases and 6 bases respectively, with 14 bases between them. Germline lookup yields CDR1 SNHLY and CDR2 FYNNEI. CDR3 length equals 13 residues. Full variable domain (outside the CDR3, taken from reference TRBV2 and TRBJ1-2): EPEVTQTPSHQVTQMGQEVILRCVPISNHLYFYWYRQILGQKVEFLVSFYNNEISEKSEIFDDQFSVERPDGSNFTLKIRSTKLEDSAMYFCASSLIREHGYTFGSGTRLTVV.

This chain's CDR3 is CASSPGGRGNIQYF. The CDR3 DNA reads TGTGCCAGCAGCCCAGGGGGCAGGGGGAACATTCAGTACTTC. The J gene is TRBJ2-4, the V gene TRBV7-3; 8 nucleotides match TRBD1. The CDR3 consists of 14 residues. After removal of 5 bases from V and 7 bases from J, the junction contained 7 bases not matched to a gene. Germline CDR1 SGHTA, CDR2 FQGTGA.

The CDR3 DNA reads TGTGCCAGCAGCTTAAGGGTAGCAGATACGCAGTATTTT. It specifies CASSLRVADTQYF. This chain connects TRBV7-9 to TRBJ2-3; unclear D gene. V was shortened by 2 bases and J by 4 bases, with 7 bases between the two germline ends. This CDR3 has 13 amino acids. CDR1 SEHNR and CDR2 FQNEAQ come from the germline V gene (reference sequence). Full variable domain (remainder filled in from reference TRBV7-9 and TRBJ2-3): DTGVSQNPRHKITKRGQNVTFRCDPISEHNRLYWYRQTLGQGPEFLTYFQNEAQLEKSRLLSDRFSAERPKGSFSTLEIQRTEQGDSAMYLCASSLRVADTQYFGPGTRLTVL.

The V gene is TRBV5-6, the J gene TRBJ2-5, with TRBD1 matching over 8 bases. Germline values: CDR1 SGHDT, CDR2 YYEEEE. The CDR3 consists of 16 residues. V shed 0 bases and J 5 bases; nucleotides not matched to a gene: 9. The CDR3 sequence is CASSLEGRGLWETQYF. The CDR3 region has the DNA TGTGCCAGCAGCTTGGAGGGCAGGGGGCTGTGGGAGACCCAGTACTTC.

This clone came up a few times. Other DNA sequences in the same sample also yield this CDR3. The chain couples TRBV19 to TRBJ2-7; D might be TRBD2 (5 bases). Germline V gives CDR1 LNHDA, CDR2 SQIVND (reference sequence). The CDR3 totals 13 residues. The V gene lost 5 bases and the J gene lost 4 bases, with 12 bases spanning the gap. The CDR3 DNA reads TGTGCCAGTAGTCGTGCGGGCGGATACGAGCAGTACTTC. This sequence encodes CASSRAGGYEQYF.

This chain joins TRBV28 and TRBJ2-3; D gene uncertain. This CDR3 has 14 amino acids. Trimming shortened V by 5 bases and J by 2 bases, and 11 bases separated the two germline ends. Germline V CDR1 and CDR2: MDHEN, SYDVKM. Here the CDR3 DNA reads TGTGCCAGCAGTCCCCTCGGACCCACAGATACGCAGTATTTT. Amino acids: CASSPLGPTDTQYF.

This clone was found once. Other DNA sequences in the same sample also yield this CDR3. CDR3 residues: CASSLVTSGSDEQYF. As DNA, the CDR3 is TGCGCCAGCAGCTTGGTAACTAGCGGGAGCGACGAGCAGTACTTC. The gene calls are TRBV5-1 and TRBJ2-7; 11 bases match TRBD2. V gave up 0 bases and J gave up 5 bases; unmatched junction bases: 4. CDR3 length equals 15 residues. Germline values: CDR1 SGHRS, CDR2 YFSETQ.

This sequence joins TRBV9 and TRBJ1-1; D unclear. Trimming shortened V by 0 bases and J by 5 bases, and 11 bases separated the two germline ends. In germline, CDR1 is SGDLS, CDR2 YYNGEE. CDR3 size: 14 residues. CDR3 region: CASSVVPQPTEAFF. Here the CDR3 DNA reads TGTGCCAGCAGCGTAGTCCCACAGCCTACTGAAGCTTTCTTT.

This clone has a single count. This same CDR3 is encoded by further DNA sequences in the sample. This chain links TRBV5-1 with TRBJ2-2; D remains ambiguous. Per the germline V gene, CDR1 is SGHRS and CDR2 is YFSETQ. CDR3 length: 12 amino acids. V was clipped by 4 bases and J by 4 bases, with 5 bases between them. The CDR3, as DNA: TGCGCCAGCAGCCCGTTCACCGGGGAGCTGTTTTTT. As protein: CASSPFTGELFF.

The V and J genes are TRBV29-1 and TRBJ2-1; 8 bases map to TRBD2. V lost 4 bases to trimming and J lost 0 bases; unmatched junction nucleotides: 11. The CDR3 runs to 17 residues. From germline, CDR1 is SQVTM and CDR2 ANQGSEA. As DNA, the CDR3 is TGCAGCGTTGGCCATACTAGCGGTCGGAGCTCCTACAATGAGCAGTTCTTC. Protein product: CSVGHTSGRSSYNEQFF.

The CDR3 spells CASSKTDTEAFF. The CDR3 DNA reads as TGTGCCAGCAGCAAGACAGACACTGAAGCTTTCTTT. This sequence joins TRBV9 and TRBJ1-1; D possibly corresponds to TRBD1 (5 bases). V was pared by 4 bases and J by 3 bases, with 7 bases between. Per the germline V gene, CDR1 is SGDLS and CDR2 is YYNGEE. The CDR3 spans 12 residues.

The chain carries TRBV4-1 and TRBJ2-3, with D perhaps matching TRBD2 (6 bases). The CDR3 is 16 amino acids. V was clipped by 8 bases and J by 1 base, with 19 bases between them. CDR1 and CDR2 (germline): MGHRA, YSYEKL. The CDR3 bases are TGCGCCAGCGGACTTACAGGTAGCGGAGGCACAGATACGCAGTATTTT. Translating gives CASGLTGSGGTDTQYF.

The chain uses TRBV29-1 and TRBJ2-1; 11 bases agree with TRBD2. V shed 7 bases, J shed 0 bases, and the junction held 11 bases outside the gene matches. CDR3 size: 17 residues. Germline V gene lookup returns CDR1 SQVTM and CDR2 ANQGSEA. This CDR3 is CSGWGTSGRSSYNEQFF. The CDR3 DNA sequence: TGCAGCGGGTGGGGGACTAGCGGCAGGAGCTCCTACAATGAGCAGTTCTTC.

The CDR3 spells CASRRSGRNYGYTF. Written as DNA, the CDR3 is TGTGCCAGCAGAAGATCGGGCCGAAACTATGGCTACACCTTC. This rearrangement joins TRBV28 to TRBJ1-2; D unresolved. Trimming took off 6 bases at V and 2 bases at J, with 13 bases between the two ends. The CDR3 consists of 14 residues. The germline gives CDR1 MDHEN, CDR2 SYDVKM.

The rearrangement links TRBV18 to TRBJ1-2; no reliable D call. V was pared by 2 bases and J by 7 bases, with 11 bases between. The CDR3 length is 13 residues. CDR1 KGHSH and CDR2 LQKENI come from the germline V gene. The CDR3 loop is CASSPGLGPGYTF. CDR3 nucleotide sequence: TGTGCCAGCTCACCAGGGCTTGGTCCTGGCTACACCTTC.

The chain employs TRBV6-5 and TRBJ1-3; the D is unclear. Germline V lookup: CDR1 MNHEY, CDR2 SVGAGI. V was cut by 6 bases and J by 0 bases, with 6 bases left in between. This CDR3 has 13 amino acids. Here the CDR3 DNA reads TGTGCCAGCAGCGTCCACTCTGGAAACACCATATATTTT. Translating it yields CASSVHSGNTIYF.

The chain recombines TRBV5-5 with TRBJ1-5; 11 bases fit TRBD1. The CDR3 covers 17 residues. The V gene end was trimmed by 3 bases and the J gene end by 0 bases; junction bases not matched to a gene: 5. The germline V gene has CDR1 SGHKS and CDR2 YYEKEE (reference sequence). DNA for the CDR3: TGTGCCAGCAGCTGGGGACAGGGGGGATATAGCAATCAGCCCCAGCATTTT. Residues: CASSWGQGGYSNQPQHF.